This TCR beta chain was captured in a study of blood T cell repertoires in COVID-19. This clone has just one count. In the original analysis: Estimation of nucleated cell counts relied on the amplification of reference gene primers. Sequenced by immunoSEQ multiplex PCR; TCRdb stores in-frame clones only, minus some. Clone size and V and J calls were adopted from that table, with D and trimming inferred from the DNA. The sample shows a few hundred thousand clones, about nine tenths of them seen only once. Germline CDR1 and CDR2: MNHEY and SMNVEV (reference sequence). Trimming at V came to 3 bases and at J to 4 bases, leaving 11 bases not matched to a gene. The CDR3 is 16 amino acids.

The receptor was isolated from a woman aged 25-40 years with active or convalescent COVID-19. The rearrangement joins TRBV27 to TRBJ1-1; 7 bases align to TRBD1. Sequenced: peripheral blood. In DNA form, the CDR3 reads TGTGCCAGCAGTTTTCAAGGGGGCGGGTGGCTCACTGAAGCTTTCTTT. Amino acid sequence: CASSFQGGGWLTEAFF.